These 16 T cell receptor beta chains came from one sample sequenced in a study of blood T cell repertoires in COVID-19 (dated by TCRdb to the early 2020s). Libraries were prepared through the immunoSEQ multiplex PCR assay. Not all clones reach the TCRdb copy of this immuneACCESS table, which keeps in-frame sequences only. Checked studies attribute under half of the gap to unresolved V genes and leave the rest unexplained. The sample table contains about 160,000 clones; only one count was recorded for about four fifths of them. The ten top clones hold about 14% of the sample. Specimen: peripheral blood. The receptors here all came from a woman over 75 with acute or convalescent COVID-19.

V is TRBV3-1 (or the pseudogene TRBV3-2) and J is TRBJ2-7; perhaps TRBD2 as D (5 bases). Trimming shortened V by 2 bases and J by 6 bases, and 11 bases separated the two germline ends. This CDR3 has 13 residues. Germline CDR1 and CDR2: LGHDT and YNNKEL (reference sequence). DNA of the CDR3: TGTGCCAGCAGCCAAAGTAGAGGGAGCGAGCAGTACTTC. Translation: CASSQSRGSEQYF.

The chain carries TRBV12-3 or TRBV12-4 and TRBJ1-6; possibly TRBD1 for D (6 bases). Trimming cost V 5 bases and J 10 bases, with 12 bases left between them. CDR3 length equals 13 residues. CDR3 amino acids: CASSQQGYSPLHF. The CDR3 nucleotides read TGTGCCAGCAGTCAACAGGGCTACTCACCCCTCCACTTT.

V gene TRBV7-3 combines with J gene TRBJ2-1, with a weak D call TRBD2 (6 bases). The CDR3 has 14 amino acids. The V end lost 3 bases, the J end lost 10 bases, and 16 bases lay between the germline ends. Germline loops: CDR1 SGHTA, CDR2 FQGTGA. The CDR3 loop is CASSFHGSDREQFF. Written as DNA, the CDR3 is TGTGCCAGCAGCTTCCACGGGAGTGACAGAGAGCAGTTCTTC.

The CDR3 reads CARTGTGGVGETQYF. CDR3 bases: TGTGCCAGAACCGGGACAGGGGGCGTCGGGGAGACCCAGTACTTC. The genes are TRBV19 and TRBJ2-5; TRBD1 matches at 12 bases. The germline V gene has CDR1 LNHDA and CDR2 SQIVND (reference sequence). This CDR3 is built from 15 residues. V lost 9 bases, J lost 5 bases, and 10 bases stayed unmatched.

The chain carries TRBV3-1 (or the pseudogene TRBV3-2) and TRBJ2-7; 7 nucleotides line up with TRBD1. CDR1 and CDR2 (germline): LGHDT, YNNKEL (reference sequence). The CDR3 contains 15 residues. The V segment lost 0 bases and the J segment 7 bases; nucleotides outside the gene matches: 9. The chain's CDR3 is CASSQDTEGAREQYF. Here the CDR3 DNA reads TGTGCCAGCAGCCAAGATACTGAGGGGGCGCGAGAGCAGTACTTC.

The V call is TRBV3-1 (or the pseudogene TRBV3-2), the J call TRBJ2-7; 12 nucleotides agree with TRBD2. The CDR3 spans 17 residues. Germline V lookup: CDR1 LGHDT, CDR2 YNNKEL (reference sequence). Losses at the gene ends were 3 bases for V and 6 bases for J; bases not matched to a gene: 12. The CDR3 sequence: CASSHGRLAGVNSEQYF. In DNA, the CDR3 is TGTGCCAGCAGCCACGGGCGACTAGCGGGAGTAAATAGCGAGCAGTACTTC.

This chain links TRBV10-1 with TRBJ2-5, with D uncertain. CDR3 length equals 13 residues. The germline gives CDR1 WNHNN, CDR2 SYGVQD (reference sequence). The V and J ends lost 0 bases and 9 bases respectively, with 11 bases between them. The CDR3 here is CASSESLLSAQYF. CDR3 DNA: TGCGCCAGCAGTGAGTCCTTACTATCGGCCCAGTACTTC.

The chain couples TRBV30 to TRBJ2-7; TRBD2 matches 7 bases. The CDR3 covers 14 residues. CDR1 GTSNPN and CDR2 SVGIG come from the germline V gene (reference sequence). Losses at the gene ends were 2 bases for V and 3 bases for J; bases not matched to a gene: 7. CDR3 nucleotides: TGTGCCTGGAGTAAAGGGACGGGAGGCTACGAGCAGTACTTC. Amino acid sequence: CAWSKGTGGYEQYF.

The J gene is TRBJ2-3, the V gene TRBV18, with a tentative D call TRBD2 (5 bases). Germline V lookup: CDR1 KGHSH, CDR2 LQKENI. The CDR3 spans 15 residues. V gave up 2 bases and J gave up 4 bases, with 13 bases separating them. Here the CDR3 reads CASSPGRTWADTQYF. The CDR3 region has the DNA TGTGCCAGCTCACCAGGGCGGACTTGGGCAGATACGCAGTATTTT.

CDR3: CASSQVLAGHQETQYF. The CDR3 DNA reads TGTGCCAGCAGCCAAGTGCTAGCGGGCCACCAAGAGACCCAGTACTTC. The V gene is TRBV3-1 (or the pseudogene TRBV3-2), the J gene TRBJ2-5; 8 nucleotides align to TRBD2. This CDR3 comprises 16 residues. Looked up from germline, CDR1 is LGHDT and CDR2 is YNNKEL (reference sequence). V shed 1 base and J 0 bases; nucleotides not matched to a gene: 4.

For the CDR3, the DNA is TGTGCCAGTAGTGGAAACAGGGCGGCAGGCTATGGCTACACCTTC. Protein product: CASSGNRAAGYGYTF. The genes are TRBV19 and TRBJ1-2, with D maybe TRBD1 (6 bases). V was cut by 5 bases and J by 4 bases, with 17 bases left in between. CDR3 length equals 15 residues. Germline V CDR1 and CDR2: LNHDA, SQIVND (reference sequence).

This clone was recorded many times. The J gene is TRBJ2-7, the V gene TRBV28, with D perhaps matching TRBD1 (5 bases). The CDR3 has 12 residues. With 1 base removed from V and 9 bases from J, the gap between germline ends came to 10 bases. The germline V gene has CDR1 MDHEN and CDR2 SYDVKM. The CDR3 here is CASSLSGNGQYF. The DNA of the CDR3 is TGTGCCAGCAGTTTATCAGGGAACGGGCAGTACTTC.

The chain recombines TRBV6-5 with TRBJ1-1, with 8 bases fitting TRBD1. Germline CDR1 MNHEY, CDR2 SVGAGI. The CDR3 has 14 residues. The junction had 3 bases not matched to a gene; V was cut back by 6 bases and J by 0 bases. The CDR3 sequence: CASRLGQVNTEAFF. In DNA, the CDR3 is TGTGCCAGCAGATTGGGACAGGTGAACACTGAAGCTTTCTTT.

The rearrangement joins TRBV7-9 to TRBJ2-1, with TRBD1 matching 10 bases. CDR1 SEHNR and CDR2 FQNEAQ come from the germline V gene (reference sequence). V lost 5 bases and J lost 7; bases outside the gene matches: 11. The CDR3 length is 16 residues. The CDR3 region is CASSRPTGGRRNEQFF. In nucleotides, the CDR3 is TGTGCCAGCAGCCGCCCGACAGGGGGCCGACGGAATGAGCAGTTCTTC.

The J gene is TRBJ2-3, the V gene TRBV3-1 (or the pseudogene TRBV3-2), with D uncertain. The CDR3 consists of 14 residues. The V gene's germline CDR1 is LGHDT and CDR2 YNNKEL (reference sequence). V lost 4 bases and J lost 0, with 8 bases in between. CDR3 region: CASSRTESTDTQYF. The CDR3 DNA follows: TGTGCCAGCAGCCGCACAGAGAGCACAGATACGCAGTATTTT.

The V and J genes are TRBV4-2 and TRBJ1-5, with D possibly TRBD1 on 5 matching bases. Per germline, CDR1 LGHNA and CDR2 YNFKEQ. V was clipped by 3 bases and J by 5 bases, with 11 bases between them. The CDR3 is 14 amino acids. CDR3 bases: TGTGCCAGCAGCCAGACGTCGGGGGATCAGCCCCAGCATTTT. Amino acid sequence: CASSQTSGDQPQHF.